The clone carrying this T cell receptor (beta chain) occurred many times. Its matching antigen is unknown. The observed sequence ends 3 residues before the CDR3 terminus, with the missing tail filled in from the germline J gene. Caucasian heritage predominated among both patients and controls. This specimen belongs to a study of T cell clonality in common variable immunodeficiency. Trimming stripped 1 base from V and 0 bases from J, with 8 bases between. This CDR3 comprises 15 residues. Germline V gives CDR1 SNHLY, CDR2 FYNNEI. The protocol was immunoSEQ multiplex PCR, while the TCRdb copy is restricted to in-frame clones and leaves out a portion. The sample presents 35,000 to 50,000 clones, none singletons. The study, taken as a whole, reports: Reportedly, TCR beta sequences from common variable immunodeficiency showed fewer deletions and N-nucleotide insertions. TCRbeta clonality was increased in CVID versus healthy controls. CVID subjects shared fewer TCRbeta clones than healthy controls did.

Sequenced input: peripheral blood mononuclear cells. The V call is TRBV2, the J call TRBJ2-3; D is perhaps TRBD1 (5 bases). This TCR was sampled from a person aged 18 to 70 in good health. The CDR3 DNA, read in part, is TGTGCCAGCAGTGAAGGGCAGGGAAGCACAGATACG. Protein: CASSEGQGSTDT. The full CDR3 protein is CASSEGQGSTDTQYF.